The rows below give T cell receptor beta chains drawn from one sample of a study of blood T cell repertoires in COVID-19. The data were produced by immunoSEQ multiplex PCR, yet TCRdb's version contains in-frame clones alone and is incomplete. The sample consists of over 200,000 clones, roughly 94% of them appearing once. Sequencing used peripheral blood. All receptors come from a man between 25 and 39 years old with acute or convalescent COVID-19. Each CDR3 is given with its conserved first and last residue. A D gene is named only where the DNA matches it firmly. Clone size is given for some rows only: seen once, a few or many times, or a class if the clone is expanded.

abundance: -
v_gene: TRBV10-3
j_gene: TRBJ1-5
d_gene: -
CDR3aa: CAISGGNQPQHF
CDR3nt: TGTGCCATCAGTGGAGGTAATCAGCCCCAGCATTTT

abundance: -
v_gene: TRBV6-1
j_gene: TRBJ2-1
d_gene: TRBD2
CDR3aa: CASSEMGLARNEQFF
CDR3nt: TGTGCCAGCAGTGAAATGGGACTAGCGCGCAATGAGCAGTTCTTC

abundance: -
v_gene: TRBV18
j_gene: TRBJ2-7
d_gene: TRBD1
CDR3aa: CASSSTGGSYEQYF
CDR3nt: TGTGCCAGCTCATCGACAGGGGGTTCCTACGAGCAGTACTTC

abundance: -
v_gene: TRBV19
j_gene: TRBJ2-2
d_gene: TRBD1
CDR3aa: CASSPRTGSGELFF
CDR3nt: TGTGCCAGTAGTCCCCGGACAGGGTCCGGGGAGCTGTTTTTT

abundance: -
v_gene: TRBV30
j_gene: TRBJ1-1
d_gene: -
CDR3aa: CAWSTKNTEAFF
CDR3nt: TGTGCCTGGAGTACAAAGAACACTGAAGCTTTCTTT

abundance: -
v_gene: TRBV19
j_gene: TRBJ1-4
d_gene: TRBD1
CDR3aa: CASSKQKGQIYEKLFF
CDR3nt: TGTGCCAGTAGTAAACAGAAGGGACAGATTTATGAAAAACTGTTTTTT

abundance: -
v_gene: TRBV6-5
j_gene: TRBJ1-2
d_gene: TRBD1
CDR3aa: CASRGQALLNYGYTF
CDR3nt: TGTGCCAGCAGAGGACAGGCGCTACTAAACTATGGCTACACCTTC

abundance: -
v_gene: TRBV19
j_gene: TRBJ1-5
d_gene: TRBD1
CDR3aa: CASTLGTGASGQHF
CDR3nt: TGTGCCAGTACTCTTGGGACAGGGGCCTCCGGCCAGCATTTT

abundance: -
v_gene: TRBV9
j_gene: TRBJ2-5
d_gene: -
CDR3aa: CASPPPYQETQYF
CDR3nt: TGTGCCAGCCCCCCCCCGTACCAAGAGACCCAGTACTTC

abundance: -
v_gene: TRBV28
j_gene: TRBJ1-2
d_gene: -
CDR3aa: CASTGPYANYGYTF
CDR3nt: TGTGCCAGCACTGGGCCTTACGCTAACTATGGCTACACCTTC

abundance: -
v_gene: TRBV27
j_gene: TRBJ2-2
d_gene: TRBD1
CDR3aa: CASRVSTGGTGELFF
CDR3nt: TGTGCCAGCAGGGTCAGCACAGGGGGCACCGGGGAGCTGTTTTTT

abundance: -
v_gene: TRBV6-4
j_gene: TRBJ1-1
d_gene: TRBD1
CDR3aa: CASSYQGGSTEAFF
CDR3nt: TGTGCCAGCAGTTACCAGGGGGGCTCCACTGAAGCTTTCTTT

abundance: -
v_gene: TRBV19
j_gene: TRBJ1-5
d_gene: TRBD1
CDR3aa: CASSRTDRGNNQPQHF
CDR3nt: TGTGCCAGTAGTAGAACGGACAGGGGAAACAATCAGCCCCAGCATTTT

abundance: -
v_gene: TRBV18
j_gene: TRBJ1-1
d_gene: -
CDR3aa: CASSPGLQWTEAFF
CDR3nt: TGTGCCAGCTCACCAGGCCTACAGTGGACTGAAGCTTTCTTT

abundance: -
v_gene: TRBV6-5
j_gene: TRBJ1-1
d_gene: -
CDR3aa: CASRMTANTEAFF
CDR3nt: TGTGCCAGCAGGATGACAGCGAACACTGAAGCTTTCTTT

abundance: once
v_gene: TRBV28
j_gene: TRBJ1-5
d_gene: -
CDR3aa: CASSLPGQYQPQHF
CDR3nt: TGTGCCAGCAGTTTACCAGGACAGTATCAGCCCCAGCATTTT

abundance: -
v_gene: TRBV28
j_gene: TRBJ2-7
d_gene: TRBD2
CDR3aa: CASSLPLGGNEQYF
CDR3nt: TGTGCCAGCAGCCTCCCGCTGGGGGGGAACGAGCAGTACTTC

abundance: -
v_gene: TRBV27
j_gene: TRBJ2-2
d_gene: TRBD1
CDR3aa: CASRSGTGVAGELFF
CDR3nt: TGTGCCAGCAGGTCTGGGACAGGGGTGGCCGGGGAGCTGTTTTTT

abundance: -
v_gene: TRBV11-2
j_gene: TRBJ1-3
d_gene: -
CDR3aa: CASSEVTGGRGNTIYF
CDR3nt: TGTGCCAGCAGTGAAGTCACCGGCGGTCGTGGAAACACCATATATTTT

abundance: -
v_gene: TRBV19
j_gene: TRBJ1-2
d_gene: -
CDR3aa: CASNTGGQYGYTF
CDR3nt: TGTGCCAGTAACACGGGGGGGCAGTATGGCTACACCTTC

abundance: once
v_gene: TRBV10-1
j_gene: TRBJ1-2
d_gene: TRBD1
CDR3aa: CASQTGDPNYGYTF
CDR3nt: TGCGCCAGTCAGACAGGGGATCCTAACTATGGCTACACCTTC

abundance: -
v_gene: TRBV19
j_gene: TRBJ1-5
d_gene: -
CDR3aa: CASSIRGEQPQHF
CDR3nt: TGTGCCAGTAGTATCAGGGGCGAACAGCCCCAGCATTTT

abundance: -
v_gene: TRBV5-1
j_gene: TRBJ1-1
d_gene: -
CDR3aa: CASSPRGNTEAFF
CDR3nt: TGCGCCAGCAGCCCTAGGGGGAACACTGAAGCTTTCTTT

abundance: -
v_gene: TRBV29-1
j_gene: TRBJ2-5
d_gene: TRBD2
CDR3aa: CSAGGGGTQETQYF
CDR3nt: TGCAGCGCGGGTGGGGGGGGAACTCAAGAGACCCAGTACTTC

abundance: -
v_gene: TRBV6-1
j_gene: TRBJ1-3
d_gene: -
CDR3aa: CASSDRGRRYLDF
CDR3nt: TGTGCCAGCAGTGACAGGGGCCGACGCTACCTGGATTTT

abundance: -
v_gene: TRBV14
j_gene: TRBJ2-3
d_gene: TRBD2
CDR3aa: CASRRGGSTDTQYF
CDR3nt: TGTGCCAGCAGACGGGGGGGAAGCACAGATACGCAGTATTTT

abundance: -
v_gene: TRBV5-4
j_gene: TRBJ2-7
d_gene: TRBD1
CDR3aa: CASSLQGDGGYEQYF
CDR3nt: TGTGCCAGCAGCTTACAGGGGGATGGGGGCTACGAGCAGTACTTC

abundance: -
v_gene: TRBV25-1
j_gene: TRBJ2-3
d_gene: TRBD2
CDR3aa: CASSARTSGASTDTQYF
CDR3nt: TGTGCCAGCAGTGCTCGGACTAGCGGAGCTAGCACAGATACGCAGTATTTT

abundance: -
v_gene: TRBV5-1
j_gene: TRBJ2-2
d_gene: TRBD2
CDR3aa: CASSSREVNAGELFF
CDR3nt: TGCGCCAGCAGCTCCCGGGAGGTCAACGCCGGGGAGCTGTTTTTT

abundance: -
v_gene: TRBV6-5
j_gene: TRBJ2-1
d_gene: -
CDR3aa: CASSTERAYNEQFF
CDR3nt: TGTGCCAGCAGTACCGAAAGAGCTTACAATGAGCAGTTCTTC

abundance: -
v_gene: TRBV11-2
j_gene: TRBJ1-1
d_gene: TRBD1
CDR3aa: CASSRGQGARDTEAFF
CDR3nt: TGTGCCAGCAGCCGGGGACAGGGGGCGCGAGACACTGAAGCTTTCTTT

abundance: -
v_gene: TRBV3-1/TRBV3-2
j_gene: TRBJ1-2
d_gene: -
CDR3aa: CASSHKSFRWGYTF
CDR3nt: TGTGCCAGCAGCCACAAGTCCTTCCGGTGGGGCTACACCTTC

abundance: -
v_gene: TRBV19
j_gene: TRBJ1-2
d_gene: -
CDR3aa: CASRSYGYTF
CDR3nt: TGTGCCAGTAGGAGCTATGGCTACACCTTC

abundance: few
v_gene: TRBV6-1
j_gene: TRBJ1-1
d_gene: TRBD1
CDR3aa: CASSETQDRGAFF
CDR3nt: TGTGCCAGCAGTGAAACCCAGGACAGGGGAGCTTTCTTT

abundance: -
v_gene: TRBV28
j_gene: TRBJ1-1
d_gene: -
CDR3aa: CASTGDLNTEAFF
CDR3nt: TGTGCCAGCACGGGAGACTTGAACACTGAAGCTTTCTTT

abundance: -
v_gene: TRBV30
j_gene: TRBJ1-2
d_gene: TRBD1
CDR3aa: CAWSAGQGAGGYTF
CDR3nt: TGTGCCTGGAGTGCAGGACAGGGAGCGGGTGGCTACACCTTC

abundance: -
v_gene: TRBV28
j_gene: TRBJ2-1
d_gene: TRBD2
CDR3aa: CASSLDIAGGEQFF
CDR3nt: TGTGCCAGCAGTCTCGACATAGCGGGAGGCGAGCAGTTCTTC

abundance: once
v_gene: TRBV4-2
j_gene: TRBJ1-4
d_gene: -
CDR3aa: CASSQEAVRGEKLFF
CDR3nt: TGTGCCAGCAGCCAAGAGGCGGTACGGGGGGAAAAACTGTTTTTT

abundance: -
v_gene: TRBV28
j_gene: TRBJ1-2
d_gene: -
CDR3aa: CASISGGGGYGYTF
CDR3nt: TGTGCCAGCATCTCCGGGGGGGGCGGCTATGGCTACACCTTC

abundance: -
v_gene: TRBV7-9
j_gene: TRBJ2-5
d_gene: TRBD1
CDR3aa: CASSHLSWDRSDETQYF
CDR3nt: TGTGCCAGCAGCCATCTATCCTGGGACAGGTCGGACGAGACCCAGTACTTC

abundance: -
v_gene: TRBV2
j_gene: TRBJ2-3
d_gene: TRBD1
CDR3aa: CAGGYKTGRHTDTQYF
CDR3nt: TGTGCCGGTGGATACAAGACAGGGCGTCACACAGATACGCAGTATTTT